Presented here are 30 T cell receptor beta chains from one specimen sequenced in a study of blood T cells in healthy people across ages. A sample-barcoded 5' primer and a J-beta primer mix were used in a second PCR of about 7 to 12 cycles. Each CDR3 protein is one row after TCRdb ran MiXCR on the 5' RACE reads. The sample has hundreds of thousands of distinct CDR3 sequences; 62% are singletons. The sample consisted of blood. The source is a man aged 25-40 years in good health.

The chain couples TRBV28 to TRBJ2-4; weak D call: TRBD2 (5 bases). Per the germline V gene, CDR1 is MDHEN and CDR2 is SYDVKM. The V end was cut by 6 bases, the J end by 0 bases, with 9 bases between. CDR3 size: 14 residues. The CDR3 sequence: CASSGAEAKNIQYF. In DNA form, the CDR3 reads TGTGCCAGCAGCGGAGCGGAAGCCAAAAACATTCAGTACTTC. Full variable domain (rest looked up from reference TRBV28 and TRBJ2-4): DVKVTQSSRYLVKRTGEKVFLECVQDMDHENMFWYRQDPGLGLRLIYFSYDVKMKEKGDIPEGYSVSREKKERFSLILESASTNQTSMYLCASSGAEAKNIQYFGAGTRLSVL.

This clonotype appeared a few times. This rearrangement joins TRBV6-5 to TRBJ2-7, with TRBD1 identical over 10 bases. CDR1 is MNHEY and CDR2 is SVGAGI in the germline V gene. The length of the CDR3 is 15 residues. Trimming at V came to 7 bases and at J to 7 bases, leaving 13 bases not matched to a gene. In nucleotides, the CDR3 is TGTGCCAGCACTCCCGAGGGGACAGGGGCTCGGGAGCAGTACTTC. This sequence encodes CASTPEGTGAREQYF.

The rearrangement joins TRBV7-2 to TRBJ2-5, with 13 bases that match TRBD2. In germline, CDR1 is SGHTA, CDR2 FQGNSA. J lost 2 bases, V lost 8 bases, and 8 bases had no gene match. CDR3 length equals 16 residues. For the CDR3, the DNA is TGTGCCAGCGGCTCGGGACTAGCGGGGACTCAAGAGACCCAGTACTTC. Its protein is CASGSGLAGTQETQYF.

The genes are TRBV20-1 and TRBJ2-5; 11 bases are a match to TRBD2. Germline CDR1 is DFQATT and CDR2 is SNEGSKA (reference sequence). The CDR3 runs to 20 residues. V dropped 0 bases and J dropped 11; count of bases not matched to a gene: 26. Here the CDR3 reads CSARDVVAGGPTSPNREQYF. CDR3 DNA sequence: TGCAGTGCTAGAGATGTGGTAGCGGGGGGGCCTACATCCCCTAATAGGGAGCAGTACTTC.

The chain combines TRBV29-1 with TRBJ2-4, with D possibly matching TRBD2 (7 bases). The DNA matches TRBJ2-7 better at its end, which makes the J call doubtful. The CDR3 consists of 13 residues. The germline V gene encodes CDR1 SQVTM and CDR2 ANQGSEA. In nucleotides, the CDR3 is TGCAGCGTTGGGGGGGGCAGGGCCTACGAGCAGTACTTC. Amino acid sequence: CSVGGGRAYEQYF.

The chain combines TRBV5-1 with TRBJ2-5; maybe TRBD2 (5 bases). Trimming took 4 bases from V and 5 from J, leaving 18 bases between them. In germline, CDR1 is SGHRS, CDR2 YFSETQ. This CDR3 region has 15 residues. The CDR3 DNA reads TGCGCCAGCAGCCGGGAATCCCCCGGTTTGGAGACCCAGTACTTC. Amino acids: CASSRESPGLETQYF.

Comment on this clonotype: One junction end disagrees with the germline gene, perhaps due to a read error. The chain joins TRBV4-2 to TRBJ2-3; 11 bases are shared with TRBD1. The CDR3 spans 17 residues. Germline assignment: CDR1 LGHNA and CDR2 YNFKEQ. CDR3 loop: CANSPQLDRGRADTQYF. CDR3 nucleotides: TGTGCCAACAGCCCCCAACTGGACAGGGGGCGCGCAGATACGCAGTATTTT.

The CDR3 region has the DNA TGCAGCGGCCGGGCTCGAGAGGTGACCCAGTACTTC. This translates into CSGRAREVTQYF. The chain has TRBV29-1 and TRBJ2-4; no reliable D call. The DNA end is a closer match to TRBJ2-5, so the J assignment may be wrong. Germline V CDR1 and CDR2: SQVTM, ANQGSEA. The length of the CDR3 is 12 residues.

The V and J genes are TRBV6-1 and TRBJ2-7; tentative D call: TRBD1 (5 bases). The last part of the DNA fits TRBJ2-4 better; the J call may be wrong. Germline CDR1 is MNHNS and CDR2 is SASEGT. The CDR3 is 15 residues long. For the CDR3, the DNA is TGTGCCAGCAGTGAAGTAAGGGGCCCACTAAACATTCAGTACTTC. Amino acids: CASSEVRGPLNIQYF.

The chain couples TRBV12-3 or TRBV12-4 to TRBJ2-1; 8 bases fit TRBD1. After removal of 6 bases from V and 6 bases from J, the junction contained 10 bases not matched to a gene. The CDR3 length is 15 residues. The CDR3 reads CASRRTGTGSNEQFF. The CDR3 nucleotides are TGTGCCAGCAGACGAACCGGGACAGGTAGCAATGAGCAGTTCTTC.

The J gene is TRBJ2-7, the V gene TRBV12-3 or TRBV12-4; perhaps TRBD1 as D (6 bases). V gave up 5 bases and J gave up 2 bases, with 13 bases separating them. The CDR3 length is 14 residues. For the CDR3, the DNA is TGTGCCAGCAGTGCCGGGACAATAGCCTACGAGCAGTACTTC. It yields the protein CASSAGTIAYEQYF.

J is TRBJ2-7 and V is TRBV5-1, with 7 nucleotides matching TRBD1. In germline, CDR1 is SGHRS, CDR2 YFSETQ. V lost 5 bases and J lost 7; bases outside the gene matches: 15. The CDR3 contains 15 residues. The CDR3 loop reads CASRGTVSSHNEQYF. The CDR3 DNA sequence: TGCGCCAGCAGGGGGACAGTTAGCTCCCACAATGAGCAGTACTTC.

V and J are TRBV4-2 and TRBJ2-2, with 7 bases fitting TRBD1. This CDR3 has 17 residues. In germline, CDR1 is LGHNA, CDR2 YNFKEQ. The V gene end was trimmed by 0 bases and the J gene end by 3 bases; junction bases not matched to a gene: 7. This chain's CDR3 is CASSQDLTGRYTGELFF. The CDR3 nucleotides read TGTGCCAGCAGCCAAGATCTGACAGGGCGCTACACCGGGGAGCTGTTTTTT.

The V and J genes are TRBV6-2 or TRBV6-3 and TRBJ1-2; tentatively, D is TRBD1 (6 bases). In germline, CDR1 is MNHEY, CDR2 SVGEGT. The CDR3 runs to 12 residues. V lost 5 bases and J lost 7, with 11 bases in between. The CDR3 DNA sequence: TGTGCCAGCAGTCCGGACAGAACTGGCTACACCTTC. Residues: CASSPDRTGYTF.

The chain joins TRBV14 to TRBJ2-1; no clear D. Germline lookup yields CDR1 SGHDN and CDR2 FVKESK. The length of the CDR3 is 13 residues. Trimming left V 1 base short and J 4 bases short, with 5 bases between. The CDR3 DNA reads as TGTGCCAGCAGCCAAGTCCTTTACAATGAGCAGTTCTTC. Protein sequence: CASSQVLYNEQFF.

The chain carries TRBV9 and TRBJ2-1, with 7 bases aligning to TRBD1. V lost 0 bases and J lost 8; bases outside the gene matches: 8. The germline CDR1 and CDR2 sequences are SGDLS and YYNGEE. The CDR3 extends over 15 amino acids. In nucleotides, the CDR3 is TGTGCCAGCAGCGTAGAGAGGGACAGACATCATGAGCAGTTCTTC. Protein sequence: CASSVERDRHHEQFF.

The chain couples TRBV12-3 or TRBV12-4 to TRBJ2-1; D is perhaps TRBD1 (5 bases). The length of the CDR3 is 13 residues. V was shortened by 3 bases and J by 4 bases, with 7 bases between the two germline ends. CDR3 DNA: TGTGCCAGCAGTTTTTGGACATACAATGAGCAGTTCTTC. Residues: CASSFWTYNEQFF.

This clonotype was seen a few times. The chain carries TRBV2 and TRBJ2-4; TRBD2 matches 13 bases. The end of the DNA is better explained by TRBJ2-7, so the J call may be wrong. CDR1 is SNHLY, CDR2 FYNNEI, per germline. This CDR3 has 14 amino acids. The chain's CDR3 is CASGGLAGAYEQYF. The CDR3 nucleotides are TGTGCCAGCGGCGGACTAGCGGGGGCCTACGAGCAGTACTTC.

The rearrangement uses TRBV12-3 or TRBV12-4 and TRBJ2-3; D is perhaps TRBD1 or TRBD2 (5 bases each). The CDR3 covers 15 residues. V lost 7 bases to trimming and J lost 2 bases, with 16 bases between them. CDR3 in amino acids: CASNLRGDPTDTQYF. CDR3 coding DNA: TGTGCCAGCAATCTGAGGGGTGATCCCACAGATACGCAGTATTTT.

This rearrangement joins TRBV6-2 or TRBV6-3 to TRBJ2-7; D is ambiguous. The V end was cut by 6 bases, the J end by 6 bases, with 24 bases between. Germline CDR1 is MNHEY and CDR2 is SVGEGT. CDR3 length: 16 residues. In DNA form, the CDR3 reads TGTGCCAGCAGAACTGAGAGCGCAGGAGATTACGGCGAGCAGTACTTC. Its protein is CASRTESAGDYGEQYF.

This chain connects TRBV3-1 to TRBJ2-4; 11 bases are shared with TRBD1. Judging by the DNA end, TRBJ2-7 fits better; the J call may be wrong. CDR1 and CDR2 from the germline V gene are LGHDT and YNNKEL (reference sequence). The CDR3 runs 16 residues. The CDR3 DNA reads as TGTGCCAGCAGCCAAGATTCGTGGACAGGGGGCCACGAGCAGTACTTC. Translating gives CASSQDSWTGGHEQYF.

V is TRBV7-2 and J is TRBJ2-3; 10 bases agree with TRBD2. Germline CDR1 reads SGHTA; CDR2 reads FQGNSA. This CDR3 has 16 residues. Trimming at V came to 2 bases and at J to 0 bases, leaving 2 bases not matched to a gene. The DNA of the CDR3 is TGTGCCAGCAGCTTAACTAGCGGGGCTAGCACAGATACGCAGTATTTT. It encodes CASSLTSGASTDTQYF. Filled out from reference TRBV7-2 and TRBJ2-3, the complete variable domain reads GAGVSQSPSNKVTEKGKDVELRCDPISGHTALYWYRQSLGQGLEFLIYFQGNSAPDKSGLPSDRFSAERTGGSVSTLTIQRTQQEDSAVYLCASSLTSGASTDTQYFGPGTRLTVL.

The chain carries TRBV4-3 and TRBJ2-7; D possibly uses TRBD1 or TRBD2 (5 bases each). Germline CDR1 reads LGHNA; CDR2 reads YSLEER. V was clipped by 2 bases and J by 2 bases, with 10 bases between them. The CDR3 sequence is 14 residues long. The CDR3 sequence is CASSQIQGPYEQYF. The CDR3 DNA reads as TGCGCCAGCAGCCAAATCCAGGGACCCTACGAGCAGTACTTC.

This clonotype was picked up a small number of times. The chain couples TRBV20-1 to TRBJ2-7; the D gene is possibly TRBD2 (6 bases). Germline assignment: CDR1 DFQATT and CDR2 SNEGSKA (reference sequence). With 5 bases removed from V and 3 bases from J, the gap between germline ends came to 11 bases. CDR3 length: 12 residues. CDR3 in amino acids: CSARLGLYEQYF. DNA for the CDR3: TGCAGTGCTCGACTAGGGCTCTACGAGCAGTACTTC.

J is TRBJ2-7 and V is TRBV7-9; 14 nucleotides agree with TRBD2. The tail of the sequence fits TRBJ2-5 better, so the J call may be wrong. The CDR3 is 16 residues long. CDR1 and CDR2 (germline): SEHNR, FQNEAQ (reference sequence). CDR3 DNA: TGTGCCAGCAGCCGACTAGGGACTAGCGGGGGTGAGACCCAGTACTTC. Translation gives CASSRLGTSGGETQYF.

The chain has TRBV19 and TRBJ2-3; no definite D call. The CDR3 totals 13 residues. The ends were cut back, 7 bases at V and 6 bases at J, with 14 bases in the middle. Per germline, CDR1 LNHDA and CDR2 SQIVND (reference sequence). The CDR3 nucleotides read TGTGCCAGTAAGGACCGAGTAGGGGATACGCAGTATTTT. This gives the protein CASKDRVGDTQYF. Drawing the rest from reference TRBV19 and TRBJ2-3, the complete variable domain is DGGITQSPKYLFRKEGQNVTLSCEQNLNHDAMYWYRQDPGQGLRLIYYSQIVNDFQKGDIAEGYSVSREKKESFPLTVTSAQKNPTAFYLCASKDRVGDTQYFGPGTRLTVL.

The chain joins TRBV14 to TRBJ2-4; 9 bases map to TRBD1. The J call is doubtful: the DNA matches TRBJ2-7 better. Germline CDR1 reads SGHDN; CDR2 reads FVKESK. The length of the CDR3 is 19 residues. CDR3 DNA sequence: TGTGCCAGCAGCCCGGGGCTAGTAGACAGGGGGGACAACTACTACGAGCAGTACTTC. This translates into CASSPGLVDRGDNYYEQYF.

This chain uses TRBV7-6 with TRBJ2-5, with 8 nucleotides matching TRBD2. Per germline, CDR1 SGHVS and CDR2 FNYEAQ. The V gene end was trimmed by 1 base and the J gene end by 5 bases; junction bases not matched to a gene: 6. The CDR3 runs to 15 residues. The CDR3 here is CASSLGSGGGETQYF. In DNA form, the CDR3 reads TGTGCCAGCAGCTTAGGGAGCGGGGGTGGTGAGACCCAGTACTTC. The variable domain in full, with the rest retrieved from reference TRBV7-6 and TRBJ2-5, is GAGVSQSPRYKVTKRGQDVALRCDPISGHVSLYWYRQALGQGPEFLTYFNYEAQQDKSGLPNDRFSAERPEGSISTLTIQRTEQRDSAMYRCASSLGSGGGETQYFGPGTRLLVL.

Here the CDR3 reads CASSNGDEQYF. Written as DNA, the CDR3 is TGTGCCAGCAGCAACGGGGACGAGCAGTACTTC. The chain couples TRBV9 to TRBJ2-7; tentatively, D is TRBD2 (5 bases). V lost 4 bases, J lost 5 bases, and 7 bases lay in between. Germline CDR1 reads SGDLS; CDR2 reads YYNGEE. The CDR3 runs to 11 residues.

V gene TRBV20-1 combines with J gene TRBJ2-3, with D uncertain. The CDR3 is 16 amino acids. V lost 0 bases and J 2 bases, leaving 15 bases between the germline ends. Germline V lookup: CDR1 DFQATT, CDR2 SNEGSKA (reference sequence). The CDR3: CSARDPMQFHTDTQYF. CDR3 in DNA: TGCAGTGCTAGAGACCCCATGCAGTTTCACACAGATACGCAGTATTTT.